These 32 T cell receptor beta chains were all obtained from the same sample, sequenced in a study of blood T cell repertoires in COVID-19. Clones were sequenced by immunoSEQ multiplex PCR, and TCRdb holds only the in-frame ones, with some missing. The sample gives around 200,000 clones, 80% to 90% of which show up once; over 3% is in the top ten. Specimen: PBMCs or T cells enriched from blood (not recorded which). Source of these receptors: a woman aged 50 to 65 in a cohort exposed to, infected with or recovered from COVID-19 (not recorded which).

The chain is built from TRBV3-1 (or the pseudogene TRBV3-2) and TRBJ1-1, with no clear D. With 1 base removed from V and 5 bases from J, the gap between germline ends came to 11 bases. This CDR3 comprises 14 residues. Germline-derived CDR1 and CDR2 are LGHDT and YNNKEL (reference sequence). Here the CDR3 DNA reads TGTGCCAGCAGCCAAGGAGGTTGGAAGACTGAAGCTTTCTTT. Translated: CASSQGGWKTEAFF.

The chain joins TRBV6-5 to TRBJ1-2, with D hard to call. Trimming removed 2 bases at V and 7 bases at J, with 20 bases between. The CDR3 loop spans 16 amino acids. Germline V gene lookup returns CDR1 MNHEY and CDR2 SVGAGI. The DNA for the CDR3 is TGTGCCAGCAGTTACGGGGATGACCTCCTCCGGGGTGGCTACACCTTC. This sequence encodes CASSYGDDLLRGGYTF.

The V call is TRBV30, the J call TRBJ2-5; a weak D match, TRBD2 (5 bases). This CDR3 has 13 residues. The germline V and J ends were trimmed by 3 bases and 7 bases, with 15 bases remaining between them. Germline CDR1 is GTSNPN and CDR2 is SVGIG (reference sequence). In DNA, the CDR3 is TGTGCCTGGAGAGGACTCGACCCGGCGACCCAGTACTTC. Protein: CAWRGLDPATQYF.

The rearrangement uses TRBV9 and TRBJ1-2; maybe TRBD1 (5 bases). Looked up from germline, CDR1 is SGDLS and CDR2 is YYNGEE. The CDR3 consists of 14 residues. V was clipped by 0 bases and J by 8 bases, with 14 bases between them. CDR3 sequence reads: CASSVGGDSGGYTF. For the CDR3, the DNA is TGTGCCAGCAGCGTAGGGGGGGACTCAGGAGGCTACACCTTC.

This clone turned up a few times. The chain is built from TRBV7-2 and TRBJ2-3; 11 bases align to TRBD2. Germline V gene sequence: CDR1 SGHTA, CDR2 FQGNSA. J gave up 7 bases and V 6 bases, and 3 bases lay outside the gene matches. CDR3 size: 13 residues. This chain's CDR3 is CASRTSGVHTQYF. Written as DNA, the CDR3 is TGTGCCAGCAGGACTAGCGGGGTTCATACGCAGTATTTT.

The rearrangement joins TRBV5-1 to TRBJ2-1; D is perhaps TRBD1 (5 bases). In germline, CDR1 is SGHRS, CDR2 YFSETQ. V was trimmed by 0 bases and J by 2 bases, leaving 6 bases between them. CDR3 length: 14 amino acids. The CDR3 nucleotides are TGCGCCAGCAGCTTGGGGGGCCCCTACAATGAGCAGTTCTTC. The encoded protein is CASSLGGPYNEQFF. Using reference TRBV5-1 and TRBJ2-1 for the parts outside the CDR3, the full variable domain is KAGVTQTPRYLIKTRGQQVTLSCSPISGHRSVSWYQQTPGQGLQFLFEYFSETQRNKGNFPGRFSGRQFSNSRSEMNVSTLELGDSALYLCASSLGGPYNEQFFGPGTRLTVL.

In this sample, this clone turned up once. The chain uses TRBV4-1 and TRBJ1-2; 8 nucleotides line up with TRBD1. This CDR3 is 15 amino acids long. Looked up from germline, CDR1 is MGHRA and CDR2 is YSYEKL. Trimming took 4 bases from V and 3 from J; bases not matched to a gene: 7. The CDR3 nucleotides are TGCGCCAGCAGCCGAGGACAGGGAAGGGACTATGGCTACACCTTC. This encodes CASSRGQGRDYGYTF.

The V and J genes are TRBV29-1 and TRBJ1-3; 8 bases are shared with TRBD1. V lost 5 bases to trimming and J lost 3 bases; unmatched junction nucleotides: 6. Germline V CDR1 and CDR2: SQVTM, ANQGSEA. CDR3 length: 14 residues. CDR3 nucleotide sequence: TGCAGCGTTTTGACAGGGGCGGGTGGAAACACCATATATTTT. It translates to CSVLTGAGGNTIYF.

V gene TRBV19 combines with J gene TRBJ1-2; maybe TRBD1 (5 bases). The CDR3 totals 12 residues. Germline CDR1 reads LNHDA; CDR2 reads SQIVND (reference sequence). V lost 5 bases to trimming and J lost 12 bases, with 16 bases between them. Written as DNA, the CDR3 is TGTGCCAGTAGTTCGGGGGGACTCTCCGACACCTTC. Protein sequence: CASSSGGLSDTF.

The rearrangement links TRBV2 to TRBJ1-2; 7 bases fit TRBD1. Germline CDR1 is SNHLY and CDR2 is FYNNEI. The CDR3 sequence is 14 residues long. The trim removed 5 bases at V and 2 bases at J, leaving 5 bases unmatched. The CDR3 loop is CASSTGVGNYGYTF. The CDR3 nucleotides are TGTGCCAGCAGTACAGGGGTGGGGAACTATGGCTACACCTTC.

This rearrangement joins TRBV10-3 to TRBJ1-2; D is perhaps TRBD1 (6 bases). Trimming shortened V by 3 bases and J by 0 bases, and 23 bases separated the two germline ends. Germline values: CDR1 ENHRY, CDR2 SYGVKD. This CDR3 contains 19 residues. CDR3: CAISDGSSRQAFTNYGYTF. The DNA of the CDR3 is TGTGCCATCAGTGATGGTAGTTCCAGACAGGCCTTTACTAACTATGGCTACACCTTC.

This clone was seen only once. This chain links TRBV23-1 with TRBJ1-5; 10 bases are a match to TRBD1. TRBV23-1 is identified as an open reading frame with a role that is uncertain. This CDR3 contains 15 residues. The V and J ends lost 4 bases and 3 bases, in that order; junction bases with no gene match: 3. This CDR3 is CASSRGQGPNQPQHF. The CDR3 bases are TGCGCCAGCAGTCGGGGACAGGGGCCCAATCAGCCCCAGCATTTT.

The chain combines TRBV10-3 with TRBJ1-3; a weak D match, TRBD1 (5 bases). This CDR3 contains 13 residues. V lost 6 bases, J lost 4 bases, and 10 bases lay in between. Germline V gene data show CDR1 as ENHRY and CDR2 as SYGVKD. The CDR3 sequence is CAIRWGDGNTIYF. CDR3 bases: TGTGCCATCAGGTGGGGGGACGGAAACACCATATATTTT.

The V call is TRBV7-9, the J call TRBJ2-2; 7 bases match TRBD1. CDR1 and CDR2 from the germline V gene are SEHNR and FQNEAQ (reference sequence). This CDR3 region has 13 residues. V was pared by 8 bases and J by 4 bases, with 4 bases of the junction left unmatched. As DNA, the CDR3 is TGTGCCAGCCTAGACAGGGTCACCGGGGAGCTGTTTTTT. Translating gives CASLDRVTGELFF.

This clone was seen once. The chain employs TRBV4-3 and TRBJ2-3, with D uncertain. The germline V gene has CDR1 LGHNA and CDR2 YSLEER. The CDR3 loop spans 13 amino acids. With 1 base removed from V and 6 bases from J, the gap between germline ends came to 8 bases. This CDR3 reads CASSQVGVDTQYF. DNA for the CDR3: TGCGCCAGCAGCCAAGTCGGTGTTGATACGCAGTATTTT.

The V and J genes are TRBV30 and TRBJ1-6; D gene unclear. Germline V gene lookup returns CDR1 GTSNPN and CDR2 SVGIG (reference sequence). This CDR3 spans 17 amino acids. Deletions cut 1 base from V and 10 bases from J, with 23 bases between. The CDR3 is CAWSATPPHGPGSPLHF. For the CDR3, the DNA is TGTGCCTGGAGTGCCACCCCCCCGCACGGTCCCGGGTCACCCCTCCACTTT.

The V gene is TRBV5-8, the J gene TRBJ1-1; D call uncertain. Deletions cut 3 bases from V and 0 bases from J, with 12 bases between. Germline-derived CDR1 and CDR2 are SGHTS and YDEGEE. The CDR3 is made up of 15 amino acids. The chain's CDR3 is CASSYMRRMNTEAFF. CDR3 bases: TGTGCCAGCAGCTACATGAGGCGTATGAACACTGAAGCTTTCTTT.

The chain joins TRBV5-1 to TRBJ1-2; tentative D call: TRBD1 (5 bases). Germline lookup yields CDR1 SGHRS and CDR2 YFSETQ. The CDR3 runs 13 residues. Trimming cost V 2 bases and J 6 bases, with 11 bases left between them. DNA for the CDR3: TGCGCCAGCAGCTTCAGCAGGGCGGATGGCTACACCTTC. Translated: CASSFSRADGYTF. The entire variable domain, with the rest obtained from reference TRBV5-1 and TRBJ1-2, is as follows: KAGVTQTPRYLIKTRGQQVTLSCSPISGHRSVSWYQQTPGQGLQFLFEYFSETQRNKGNFPGRFSGRQFSNSRSEMNVSTLELGDSALYLCASSFSRADGYTFGSGTRLTVV.

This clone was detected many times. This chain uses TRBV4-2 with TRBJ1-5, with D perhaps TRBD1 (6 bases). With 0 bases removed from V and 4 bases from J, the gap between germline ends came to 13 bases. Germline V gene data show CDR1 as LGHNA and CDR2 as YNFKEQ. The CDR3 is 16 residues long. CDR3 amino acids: CASSQDPQGGNQPQHF. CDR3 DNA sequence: TGTGCCAGCAGCCAAGATCCACAGGGTGGAAATCAGCCCCAGCATTTT.

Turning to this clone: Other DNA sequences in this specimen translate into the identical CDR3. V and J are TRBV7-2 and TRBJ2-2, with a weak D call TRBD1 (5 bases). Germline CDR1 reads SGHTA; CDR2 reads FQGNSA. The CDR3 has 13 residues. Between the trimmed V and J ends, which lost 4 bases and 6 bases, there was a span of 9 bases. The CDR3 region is CASSSGFSGELFF. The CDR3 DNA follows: TGTGCCAGCAGCTCAGGGTTTTCCGGGGAGCTGTTTTTT.

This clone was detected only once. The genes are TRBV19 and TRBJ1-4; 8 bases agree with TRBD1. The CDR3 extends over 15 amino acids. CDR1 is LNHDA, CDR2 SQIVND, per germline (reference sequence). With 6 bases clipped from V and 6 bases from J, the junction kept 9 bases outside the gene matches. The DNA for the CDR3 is TGTGCCAGTAGAGGGACGGACAGGGACCATGAAAAACTGTTTTTT. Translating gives CASRGTDRDHEKLFF.

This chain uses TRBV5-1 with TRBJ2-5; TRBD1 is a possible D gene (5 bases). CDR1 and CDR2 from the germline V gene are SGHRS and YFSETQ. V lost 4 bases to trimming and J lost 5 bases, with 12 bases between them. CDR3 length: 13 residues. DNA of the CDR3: TGCGCCAGCAGCCTCTCTGGGGCGGAGACCCAGTACTTC. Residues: CASSLSGAETQYF.

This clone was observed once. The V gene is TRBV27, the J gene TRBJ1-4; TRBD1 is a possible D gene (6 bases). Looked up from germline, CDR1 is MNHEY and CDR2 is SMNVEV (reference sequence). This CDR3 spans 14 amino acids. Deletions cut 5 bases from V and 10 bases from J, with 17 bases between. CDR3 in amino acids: CASSQISGVGKLFF. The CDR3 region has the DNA TGTGCCAGCAGTCAAATCTCAGGGGTTGGAAAACTGTTTTTT.

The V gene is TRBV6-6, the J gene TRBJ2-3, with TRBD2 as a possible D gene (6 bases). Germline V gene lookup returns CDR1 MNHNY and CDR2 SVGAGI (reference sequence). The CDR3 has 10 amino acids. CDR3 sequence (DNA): TGTGCGATGGGACTCGATACGCAGTATTTT. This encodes CAMGLDTQYF.

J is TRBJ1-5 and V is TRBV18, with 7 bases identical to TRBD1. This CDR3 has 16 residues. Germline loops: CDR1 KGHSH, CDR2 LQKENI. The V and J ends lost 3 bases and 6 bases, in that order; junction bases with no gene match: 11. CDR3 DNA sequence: TGTGCCAGCTCACCTTCTCTCAGGGGGGATCGTCAGCCCCAGCATTTT. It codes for CASSPSLRGDRQPQHF. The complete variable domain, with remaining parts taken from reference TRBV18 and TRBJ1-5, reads NAGVMQNPRHLVRRRGQEARLRCSPMKGHSHVYWYRQLPEEGLKFMVYLQKENIIDESGMPKERFSAEFPKEGPSILRIQQVVRGDSAAYFCASSPSLRGDRQPQHFGDGTRLSIL.

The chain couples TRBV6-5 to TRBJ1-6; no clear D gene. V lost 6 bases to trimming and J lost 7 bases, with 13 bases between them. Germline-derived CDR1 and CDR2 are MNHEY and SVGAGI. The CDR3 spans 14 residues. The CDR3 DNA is TGTGCCAGCAGCCCCAGGTGGCCGAATTCACCCCTCCACTTT. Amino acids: CASSPRWPNSPLHF.

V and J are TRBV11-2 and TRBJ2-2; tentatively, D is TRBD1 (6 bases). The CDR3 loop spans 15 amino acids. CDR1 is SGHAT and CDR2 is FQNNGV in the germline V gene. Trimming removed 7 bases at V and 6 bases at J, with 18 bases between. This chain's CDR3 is CASTGAWGLAGELFF. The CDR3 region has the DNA TGTGCCAGCACCGGAGCTTGGGGGCTGGCCGGGGAGCTGTTTTTT.

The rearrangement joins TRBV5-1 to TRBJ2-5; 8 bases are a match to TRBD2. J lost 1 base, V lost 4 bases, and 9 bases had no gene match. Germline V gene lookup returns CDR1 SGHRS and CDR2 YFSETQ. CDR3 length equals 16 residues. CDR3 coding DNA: TGCGCCAGCAGCCCGACCCTCAGCGGGGGCCAAGAGACCCAGTACTTC. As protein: CASSPTLSGGQETQYF.

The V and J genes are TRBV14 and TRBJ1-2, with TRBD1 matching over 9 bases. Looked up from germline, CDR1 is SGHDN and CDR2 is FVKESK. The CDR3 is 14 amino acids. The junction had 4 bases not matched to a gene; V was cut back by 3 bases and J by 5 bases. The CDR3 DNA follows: TGTGCCAGCAGCCAGGACAGGGGACCTTATGGCTACACCTTC. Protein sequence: CASSQDRGPYGYTF. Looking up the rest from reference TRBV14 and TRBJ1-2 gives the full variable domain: EAGVTQFPSHSVIEKGQTVTLRCDPISGHDNLYWYRRVMGKEIKFLLHFVKESKQDESGMPNNRFLAERTGGTYSTLKVQPAELEDSGVYFCASSQDRGPYGYTFGSGTRLTVV.

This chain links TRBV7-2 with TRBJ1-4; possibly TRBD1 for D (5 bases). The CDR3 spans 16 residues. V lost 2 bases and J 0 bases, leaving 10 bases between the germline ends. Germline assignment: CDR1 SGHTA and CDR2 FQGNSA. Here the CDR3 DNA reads TGTGCCAGCAGCTTATATGGGGCGGCAACTAATGAAAAACTGTTTTTT. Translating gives CASSLYGAATNEKLFF. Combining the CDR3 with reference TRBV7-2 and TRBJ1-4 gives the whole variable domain GAGVSQSPSNKVTEKGKDVELRCDPISGHTALYWYRQSLGQGLEFLIYFQGNSAPDKSGLPSDRFSAERTGGSVSTLTIQRTQQEDSAVYLCASSLYGAATNEKLFFGSGTQLSVL.

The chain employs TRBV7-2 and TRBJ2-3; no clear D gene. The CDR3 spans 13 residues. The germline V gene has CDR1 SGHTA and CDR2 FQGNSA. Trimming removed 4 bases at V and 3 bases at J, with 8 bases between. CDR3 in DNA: TGTGCCAGCAGCTATACTTCTACAGATACGCAGTATTTT. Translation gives CASSYTSTDTQYF.

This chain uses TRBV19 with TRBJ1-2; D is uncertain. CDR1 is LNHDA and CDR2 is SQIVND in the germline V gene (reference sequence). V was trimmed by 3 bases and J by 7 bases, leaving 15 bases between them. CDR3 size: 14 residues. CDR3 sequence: CASSIQARGSGYTF. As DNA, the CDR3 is TGTGCCAGTAGTATCCAGGCCCGAGGGAGTGGCTACACCTTC.